This TCR beta chain was sequenced for a study of cytomegalovirus exposure and HLA in healthy donors. The study ran its PCR with 60 Vbeta and 13 Jbeta primers. TCRdb keeps only in-frame clones here, not all; method: immunoSEQ multiplex PCR. The sample totals tens of thousands of clones. Of note for this clone: Its specificity is not known.

Germline CDR1 GTSNPN, CDR2 SVGIG (reference sequence). V lost 2 bases and J lost 3, with 10 bases in between. CDR3 length equals 14 residues. Findings and caveats of the study: The study put roughly 160 TCR beta chains on its list as cytomegalovirus-associated. In an earlier analysis, in fewer than 700 donors, most V segments appeared productive either ~90% or ~30% of the time. There was a cluster of highly shared sequence variants that was likely a sequencing artifact. For TCR beta chains, V- and J-gene trimming was later linked to a missense DCLRE1C variant.

V gene TRBV30 combines with J gene TRBJ1-4; D perhaps matches TRBD1 (5 bases). The sequence was collected from a woman aged 25 to 39 in good health and CMV-seronegative. Sequenced input: PBMCs. The chain's CDR3 is CAWSLGRSNEKLFF. The CDR3 DNA sequence: TGTGCCTGGAGTCTGGGGCGTTCTAATGAAAAACTGTTTTTT.